A selection of T cell receptor beta chains follows, all from one sample in a study of breast tumors, draining lymph nodes, adjacent tissues. TCRdb called the multiplex PCR reads again in MiXCR, with one record for every CDR3 protein. The table has some 170,000 distinct CDR3 sequences, approximately 30% seen once. Specimen: axillary lymph node tissue. These receptors were taken from a female donor with breast cancer. Some clones in this sample may be carry-over from other donors' samples. The CDR3 runs from the conserved cysteine through the conserved F or W. Each record gives: J gene, D gene, V gene, clone size, CDR3 protein, CDR3 DNA. A D gene is named only where the DNA matches it firmly. The size of a clone is reported for some rows only, either as once, few or many, or as a class for expanded clones.

j_gene: TRBJ2-1
d_gene: TRBD2
v_gene: TRBV28
abundance: few
CDR3aa: CASISDDASGGNNEQFF
CDR3nt: TGTGCCAGCATTTCGGATGATGCTAGCGGGGGAAACAATGAGCAGTTCTTC

j_gene: TRBJ2-5
d_gene: TRBD2
v_gene: TRBV5-4
abundance: .
CDR3aa: CASSSPGRETQYF
CDR3nt: TGTGCCAGCAGCTCGCCCGGGAGGGAGACCCAGTACTTC

j_gene: TRBJ2-7
d_gene: .
v_gene: TRBV6-2/TRBV6-3
abundance: few
CDR3aa: CASTPQRGGAYEQYF
CDR3nt: TGTGCCAGCACCCCTCAAAGAGGCGGGGCCTACGAGCAGTACTTC

j_gene: TRBJ2-5
d_gene: .
v_gene: TRBV5-6
abundance: many
CDR3aa: CASSLAMETQYF
CDR3nt: TGTGCCAGCAGCTTGGCCATGGAGACCCAGTACTTC

j_gene: TRBJ2-5
d_gene: TRBD2
v_gene: TRBV5-6
abundance: many
CDR3aa: CASSFGLGEETQYF
CDR3nt: TGTGCCAGCAGCTTTGGACTAGGAGAAGAGACCCAGTACTTC

j_gene: TRBJ2-7
d_gene: TRBD2
v_gene: TRBV6-2/TRBV6-3
abundance: many
CDR3aa: CASRDGSGLLYEQYF
CDR3nt: TGTGCCAGCAGAGACGGTAGCGGGTTACTCTACGAGCAGTACTTC

j_gene: TRBJ2-1
d_gene: .
v_gene: TRBV24-1
abundance: .
CDR3aa: CATVTPEHHSENEQFF
CDR3nt: TGTGCCACAGTGACCCCTGAGCACCATTCGGAGAATGAGCAGTTCTTC

j_gene: TRBJ2-2
d_gene: TRBD2
v_gene: TRBV2
abundance: many
CDR3aa: CARGGFYNTGELFF
CDR3nt: TGTGCCAGGGGGGGGTTTTATAACACCGGGGAGCTGTTTTTT

j_gene: TRBJ2-2
d_gene: .
v_gene: TRBV18
abundance: many
CDR3aa: CASSGQYTGELFF
CDR3nt: TGTGCCAGCTCAGGACAGTACACCGGGGAGCTGTTTTTT

j_gene: TRBJ2-5
d_gene: TRBD1
v_gene: TRBV7-2
abundance: .
CDR3aa: CASRGTGATGETQYF
CDR3nt: TGTGCCAGCAGGGGGACAGGGGCGACGGGAGAGACCCAGTACTTC

j_gene: TRBJ2-3
d_gene: .
v_gene: TRBV2
abundance: .
CDR3aa: CASSEAPPKYAQYF
CDR3nt: TGTGCCAGCAGTGAAGCCCCCCCAAAGTACGCGCAGTATTTT

j_gene: TRBJ2-5
d_gene: .
v_gene: TRBV13
abundance: many
CDR3aa: CASSLGDTETQYF
CDR3nt: TGTGCCAGCAGCCTCGGAGACACAGAGACCCAGTACTTC

j_gene: TRBJ2-1
d_gene: TRBD1
v_gene: TRBV2
abundance: many
CDR3aa: CASSHSRDRGRNEQFF
CDR3nt: TGTGCCAGCAGTCATTCCCGGGACAGGGGTAGGAATGAGCAGTTCTTC

j_gene: TRBJ1-4
d_gene: .
v_gene: TRBV7-8
abundance: many
CDR3aa: CASSLGGGGEKLFF
CDR3nt: TGTGCCAGCAGCCTAGGGGGTGGAGGAGAAAAACTGTTTTTT

j_gene: TRBJ1-5
d_gene: .
v_gene: TRBV7-9
abundance: many
CDR3aa: CASSSGKGGNQPQHF
CDR3nt: TGTGCCAGCAGTTCAGGGAAAGGTGGCAATCAGCCCCAGCATTTT

j_gene: TRBJ1-4
d_gene: .
v_gene: TRBV6-2/TRBV6-3
abundance: few
CDR3aa: CASSHSGRRATNEKLFF
CDR3nt: TGTGCCAGCAGTCACTCCGGGAGGAGGGCAACTAATGAAAAACTGTTTTTT

j_gene: TRBJ2-7
d_gene: TRBD2
v_gene: TRBV10-3
abundance: many
CDR3aa: CAIRSGEPYEQYF
CDR3nt: TGTGCCATCAGGAGCGGGGAACCCTACGAGCAGTACTTC

j_gene: TRBJ1-5
d_gene: .
v_gene: TRBV28
abundance: .
CDR3aa: CASSLKRKGGNQPQHF
CDR3nt: TGTGCCAGCAGTTTAAAACGAAAAGGGGGGAATCAGCCCCAGCATTTT

j_gene: TRBJ1-5
d_gene: TRBD1
v_gene: TRBV6-1
abundance: many
CDR3aa: CASSEETGLQPQHF
CDR3nt: TGTGCCAGCAGTGAAGAGACAGGGTTGCAGCCCCAGCATTTT

j_gene: TRBJ1-2
d_gene: .
v_gene: TRBV6-2/TRBV6-3
abundance: many
CDR3aa: CARPLGGRFYGYTF
CDR3nt: TGTGCCAGGCCACTGGGGGGGCGCTTCTATGGCTACACCTTC

j_gene: TRBJ2-5
d_gene: .
v_gene: TRBV11-2
abundance: many
CDR3aa: CASTSGRQETQYF
CDR3nt: TGTGCCAGCACCTCAGGCAGACAAGAGACCCAGTACTTC

j_gene: TRBJ2-2
d_gene: .
v_gene: TRBV3-1
abundance: many
CDR3aa: CASSQGRLTGELFF
CDR3nt: TGTGCCAGCAGCCAAGGCCGACTCACCGGGGAGCTGTTTTTT

j_gene: TRBJ1-4
d_gene: .
v_gene: TRBV7-2
abundance: .
CDR3aa: CAGSPQGTSNEKLFF
CDR3nt: TGCGCCGGCAGCCCCCAGGGGACGAGCAATGAAAAACTGTTTTTT

j_gene: TRBJ2-7
d_gene: TRBD1
v_gene: TRBV6-2/TRBV6-3
abundance: many
CDR3aa: CASSTGGEQYF
CDR3nt: TGTGCCAGCAGTACAGGGGGCGAGCAGTACTTC

j_gene: TRBJ1-5
d_gene: TRBD1
v_gene: TRBV6-2/TRBV6-3
abundance: .
CDR3aa: CASSSAGGQREEPQHF
CDR3nt: TGTGCCAGCAGTTCGGCAGGGGGTCAGAGGGAGGAGCCCCAGCATTTT

j_gene: TRBJ1-5
d_gene: .
v_gene: TRBV15
abundance: many
CDR3aa: CATSSLLGGNQPQHF
CDR3nt: TGTGCCACCAGCAGTTTACTCGGGGGGAATCAGCCCCAGCATTTT

j_gene: TRBJ2-1
d_gene: TRBD2
v_gene: TRBV27
abundance: few
CDR3aa: CASSFQAGGIDEQFF
CDR3nt: TGTGCCAGCAGTTTTCAAGCGGGGGGGATCGATGAGCAGTTCTTC

j_gene: TRBJ1-3
d_gene: .
v_gene: TRBV29-1
abundance: once
CDR3aa: CSVEDWGTNENTIYF
CDR3nt: TGCAGCGTTGAAGATTGGGGGACGAATGAAAACACCATATATTTT

j_gene: TRBJ2-1
d_gene: .
v_gene: TRBV11-2
abundance: many
CDR3aa: CASSLERVNEQFF
CDR3nt: TGTGCCAGCAGCTTAGAGCGCGTCAATGAGCAGTTCTTC

j_gene: TRBJ1-5
d_gene: .
v_gene: TRBV20-1
abundance: many
CDR3aa: CSARSGAGGQPQHF
CDR3nt: TGCAGTGCTAGGTCCGGGGCCGGCGGGCAGCCCCAGCATTTT

j_gene: TRBJ2-7
d_gene: .
v_gene: TRBV13
abundance: many
CDR3aa: CASSSGRMLYEQYF
CDR3nt: TGTGCCAGCAGCTCGGGACGGATGCTCTACGAGCAGTACTTC

j_gene: TRBJ2-3
d_gene: .
v_gene: TRBV28
abundance: .
CDR3aa: CASSSLAQQVSSTDTQYF
CDR3nt: TGTGCCAGCAGTTCCCTGGCGCAACAGGTTTCTAGCACAGATACGCAGTATTTT

j_gene: TRBJ1-4
d_gene: .
v_gene: TRBV20-1
abundance: .
CDR3aa: CSARRPIATNEKLFF
CDR3nt: TGCAGTGCTAGGCGCCCGATTGCAACTAATGAAAAACTGTTTTTT

j_gene: TRBJ2-7
d_gene: .
v_gene: TRBV2
abundance: many
CDR3aa: CASGGQGINEQYF
CDR3nt: TGTGCCAGCGGGGGCCAGGGGATCAACGAGCAGTACTTC

j_gene: TRBJ2-7
d_gene: TRBD2
v_gene: TRBV10-3
abundance: many
CDR3aa: CATQSGTEDYEQYF
CDR3nt: TGTGCCACCCAAAGCGGGACTGAAGACTACGAGCAGTACTTC

j_gene: TRBJ2-7
d_gene: TRBD1
v_gene: TRBV6-6
abundance: few
CDR3aa: CASTPGTAGEQYF
CDR3nt: TGTGCCAGCACCCCAGGGACAGCCGGGGAGCAGTACTTC

j_gene: TRBJ1-2
d_gene: TRBD1
v_gene: TRBV7-8
abundance: .
CDR3aa: CASSTSAGDSQTPNYGYTF
CDR3nt: TGTGCCAGCAGCACCTCGGCGGGGGACAGCCAGACTCCTAACTATGGCTACACCTTC

j_gene: TRBJ2-1
d_gene: TRBD2
v_gene: TRBV20-1
abundance: .
CDR3aa: CSTSGYSNYNEQFF
CDR3nt: TGCAGTACTAGCGGCTATTCTAACTACAATGAGCAGTTCTTC

j_gene: TRBJ2-3
d_gene: TRBD2
v_gene: TRBV19
abundance: many
CDR3aa: CASSVASGSTDTQYF
CDR3nt: TGTGCCAGTAGTGTGGCTAGCGGAAGCACAGATACGCAGTATTTT

j_gene: TRBJ2-2
d_gene: .
v_gene: TRBV11-2
abundance: many
CDR3aa: CASHRANTGELFF
CDR3nt: TGTGCCAGCCACAGGGCGAACACCGGGGAGCTGTTTTTT

j_gene: TRBJ2-2
d_gene: .
v_gene: TRBV7-3
abundance: .
CDR3aa: CASSPSPGELFF
CDR3nt: TGTGCCAGCAGTCCCAGCCCCGGGGAGCTGTTTTTT

j_gene: TRBJ1-2
d_gene: .
v_gene: TRBV12-3/TRBV12-4
abundance: .
CDR3aa: CASTLSGQAYGYTF
CDR3nt: TGTGCCAGCACCCTCTCCGGGCAGGCGTATGGCTACACCTTC

j_gene: TRBJ2-5
d_gene: TRBD1
v_gene: TRBV20-1
abundance: .
CDR3aa: CSAGTDRKETQYF
CDR3nt: TGCAGTGCTGGGACGGACAGGAAAGAGACCCAGTACTTC

j_gene: TRBJ1-1
d_gene: .
v_gene: TRBV18
abundance: .
CDR3aa: CASSPDSMNTEAFF
CDR3nt: TGTGCCAGCTCACCGGACAGCATGAACACTGAAGCTTTCTTT

j_gene: TRBJ2-3
d_gene: .
v_gene: TRBV29-1
abundance: many
CDR3aa: CSARGGASGPDTQYF
CDR3nt: TGCAGCGCCCGGGGTGGGGCTTCAGGGCCAGATACGCAGTATTTT

j_gene: TRBJ1-5
d_gene: TRBD1
v_gene: TRBV15
abundance: many
CDR3aa: CATSQDRVRQPQHF
CDR3nt: TGTGCCACCAGTCAGGACAGGGTCAGGCAGCCCCAGCATTTT

j_gene: TRBJ2-2
d_gene: TRBD1
v_gene: TRBV7-3
abundance: .
CDR3aa: CASGGQGPQGCANTGELFF
CDR3nt: TGTGCCAGCGGGGGACAGGGTCCCCAGGGCTGTGCGAACACCGGGGAGCTGTTTTTT

j_gene: TRBJ1-4
d_gene: .
v_gene: TRBV12-5
abundance: .
CDR3aa: CASGRTSGGLTNEKLFF
CDR3nt: TGTGCTAGTGGTCGGACTAGCGGGGGGCTTACTAATGAAAAACTGTTTTTT

j_gene: TRBJ2-7
d_gene: .
v_gene: TRBV27
abundance: many
CDR3aa: CASSSVSSGPQRYEQYF
CDR3nt: TGTGCCAGCAGTTCGGTCAGTTCCGGGCCCCAGCGCTACGAGCAGTACTTC

j_gene: TRBJ2-3
d_gene: TRBD2
v_gene: TRBV20-1
abundance: many
CDR3aa: CSARAGGVAFDTQYF
CDR3nt: TGCAGTGCTAGAGCGGGGGGGGTCGCCTTTGATACGCAGTATTTT

j_gene: TRBJ2-2
d_gene: .
v_gene: TRBV5-1
abundance: once
CDR3aa: CASSFSRTPGASSAEGGELFF
CDR3nt: TGCGCCAGCAGCTTTTCACGAACACCGGGGGCCTCTAGCGCAGAGGGCGGGGAGCTGTTTTTT

j_gene: TRBJ2-3
d_gene: TRBD2
v_gene: TRBV6-6
abundance: many
CDR3aa: CASSRSGSSTDTQYF
CDR3nt: TGTGCCAGCAGCCGAAGCGGGAGCTCCACAGATACGCAGTATTTT

j_gene: TRBJ2-5
d_gene: .
v_gene: TRBV14
abundance: .
CDR3aa: CASSQYSWYQETQYF
CDR3nt: TGTGCCAGCAGCCAGTACAGCTGGTACCAAGAGACCCAGTACTTC

j_gene: TRBJ1-6
d_gene: .
v_gene: TRBV5-1
abundance: many
CDR3aa: CASSLGAANSPLHF
CDR3nt: TGCGCCAGCAGCTTGGGGGCGGCGAATTCACCCCTCCACTTT

j_gene: TRBJ1-1
d_gene: .
v_gene: TRBV12-3/TRBV12-4
abundance: once
CDR3aa: CASNGQTMNTEAFF
CDR3nt: TGTGCCAGCAATGGACAGACCATGAACACTGAAGCTTTCTTT